Below are 25 T cell receptor beta chains sequenced from a single sample in a study of T-cell memory formation after mild COVID-19. TCRdb called the 5' RACE reads again in MiXCR, with one record for every CDR3 protein. The sample has around 310,000 distinct CDR3 sequences, around a fifth seen once. The sample comprised PBMCs or a T cell subset sorted from them (not recorded which). These receptors originate from a man aged 18 to 29 who had mild COVID-19 (a few samples of this study predate the infection). Cell type and time point are not known.

This clonotype was counted a single time. V usage is TRBV20-1 and J usage is TRBJ2-3; D is uncertain. Germline CDR1 DFQATT, CDR2 SNEGSKA (reference sequence). The CDR3 contains 14 residues. Deletions cut 3 bases from V and 1 base from J, with 11 bases between. The CDR3 reads CSARPRRGTDTQYF. The CDR3 region has the DNA TGCAGTGCTAGGCCCCGTCGGGGCACAGATACGCAGTATTTT.

This rearrangement joins TRBV12-3 or TRBV12-4 to TRBJ2-1, with 15 nucleotides matching TRBD2. The CDR3 is made up of 16 amino acids. V lost 4 bases, J lost 6 bases, and 4 bases stayed unmatched. The CDR3 loop is CASSSRTSGGGNEQFF. CDR3 nucleotides: TGTGCCAGCAGTTCACGGACTAGCGGGGGGGGCAATGAGCAGTTCTTC.

The chain is built from TRBV20-1 and TRBJ2-1; TRBD2 agrees at 13 bases. J gave up 7 bases and V 6 bases, and 6 bases lay outside the gene matches. This CDR3 spans 14 amino acids. The germline V gene encodes CDR1 DFQATT and CDR2 SNEGSKA (reference sequence). CDR3 in amino acids: CSAERTSGGNEQFF. The DNA of the CDR3 is TGCAGTGCGGAAAGGACTAGCGGGGGAAATGAGCAGTTCTTC.

The CDR3 DNA sequence: TGTGCCAGTAGTATAGGCCGCTGGGACGCCCGCGGTAACTATGGCTACACCTTC. Protein product: CASSIGRWDARGNYGYTF. This chain connects TRBV19 to TRBJ1-2; the D gene is possibly TRBD1 (5 bases). Germline V CDR1 and CDR2: LNHDA, SQIVND (reference sequence). V lost 1 base and J lost 1, with 19 bases in between. The CDR3 runs 18 residues.

The V call is TRBV9, the J call TRBJ1-1, with D possibly matching TRBD1 (5 bases). The CDR3 sequence is 15 residues long. V was shortened by 0 bases and J by 3 bases, with 12 bases between the two germline ends. Germline CDR1 SGDLS, CDR2 YYNGEE. CDR3 bases: TGTGCCAGCAGCGTAGGGCCGGGGCGAGACACTGAAGCTTTCTTT. Translation: CASSVGPGRDTEAFF.

V gene TRBV18 combines with J gene TRBJ1-1; TRBD1 aligns across 9 bases. There are 14 residues in the CDR3. From germline, CDR1 is KGHSH and CDR2 LQKENI. V was pared by 1 base and J by 5 bases, with 2 bases of the junction left unmatched. Here the CDR3 DNA reads TGTGCCAGCTCACCACAGGACAGGGGAACTGAAGCTTTCTTT. Translation: CASSPQDRGTEAFF.

This rearrangement joins TRBV15 to TRBJ1-2; perhaps TRBD1 as D (5 bases). The V and J ends lost 2 bases and 1 base respectively, with 11 bases between them. The CDR3 covers 15 residues. CDR1 and CDR2 from the germline V gene are LNHNV and YYDKDF (reference sequence). The CDR3 sequence is CATSRPPTVNYGYTF. The CDR3 DNA is TGTGCCACCAGCAGACCCCCGACAGTTAACTATGGCTACACCTTC.

The table lists this clonotype with many counts. The chain uses TRBV7-2 and TRBJ2-3, with 8 bases lining up with TRBD2. The CDR3 contains 14 residues. After removal of 5 bases from V and 1 base from J, the junction contained 2 bases not matched to a gene. CDR1 SGHTA and CDR2 FQGNSA come from the germline V gene. The CDR3: CASSPGGGTDTQYF. Written as DNA, the CDR3 is TGTGCCAGCAGCCCGGGGGGGGGCACAGATACGCAGTATTTT.

This clonotype occurred a few times. The V gene is TRBV28, the J gene TRBJ2-7; a weak D match, TRBD1 (5 bases). V was clipped by 1 base and J by 2 bases, with 9 bases between them. Germline V CDR1 and CDR2: MDHEN, SYDVKM. The CDR3 extends over 14 amino acids. The CDR3 reads CASSLYRGPYEQYV. CDR3 DNA: TGTGCCAGCAGTTTATATAGGGGTCCCTACGAGCAGTACGTC.

This clonotype has just a few counts. The chain links TRBV28 to TRBJ2-2; D call uncertain. Germline-derived CDR1 and CDR2 are MDHEN and SYDVKM. The CDR3 consists of 15 residues. Between the trimmed V and J ends, which lost 4 bases and 0 bases, there was a span of 9 bases. Here the CDR3 DNA reads TGTGCCAGCAGTTCGGCAGGAGCGAACACCGGGGAGCTGTTTTTT. It yields the protein CASSSAGANTGELFF.

There are a few counts of this clonotype. The rearrangement joins TRBV7-9 to TRBJ1-6; a weak D match, TRBD1 (5 bases). CDR1 and CDR2 from the germline V gene are SEHNR and FQNEAQ (reference sequence). This CDR3 contains 14 residues. Trimming cost V 5 bases and J 10 bases, with 15 bases left between them. The CDR3, as DNA: TGTGCCAGCAGCCCCTGGGACGGGCTGTCACCCCTCCACTTT. Protein sequence: CASSPWDGLSPLHF. The full variable domain, with the rest looked up from reference TRBV7-9 and TRBJ1-6, is DTGVSQNPRHKITKRGQNVTFRCDPISEHNRLYWYRQTLGQGPEFLTYFQNEAQLEKSRLLSDRFSAERPKGSFSTLEIQRTEQGDSAMYLCASSPWDGLSPLHFGNGTRLTVT.

The CDR3 DNA reads as TGTGCCAGCACCCCACTGGACTATTTAAATGAGCAGTTCTTC. Its translation: CASTPLDYLNEQFF. This chain connects TRBV5-6 to TRBJ2-1; TRBD2 is a possible D gene (6 bases). The CDR3 contains 14 residues. CDR1 is SGHDT, CDR2 YYEEEE, per germline. The V end lost 6 bases, the J end lost 7 bases, and 17 bases lay between the germline ends.

This chain links TRBV20-1 with TRBJ1-1; D call uncertain. Trimming stripped 7 bases from V and 0 bases from J, with 21 bases between. CDR3 length: 16 residues. Germline V lookup: CDR1 DFQATT, CDR2 SNEGSKA (reference sequence). This CDR3 reads CSVARRVDLLNTEAFF. The CDR3 DNA follows: TGCAGTGTAGCCCGCCGCGTGGATTTGTTGAACACTGAAGCTTTCTTT.

The J gene is TRBJ2-1, the V gene TRBV18; 13 nucleotides align to TRBD2. Germline CDR1 KGHSH, CDR2 LQKENI. V trimming: 3 bases; J trimming: 0 bases; junction bases outside the gene matches: 2. The CDR3 is made up of 17 amino acids. CDR3 DNA: TGTGCCAGCTCACCCACTAGCGGGGGGGGCTCCTACAATGAGCAGTTCTTC. It specifies CASSPTSGGGSYNEQFF.

The table lists this clonotype with a few counts. V and J are TRBV5-5 and TRBJ1-4; D remains ambiguous. There are 15 residues in the CDR3. Trimming left V 3 bases short and J 7 bases short, with 16 bases between. Germline V gene data show CDR1 as SGHKS and CDR2 as YYEKEE (reference sequence). DNA of the CDR3: TGTGCCAGCAGCTCCCCGGTCTTATCCTCTGAAAAACTGTTTTTT. This translates into CASSSPVLSSEKLFF.

The chain is built from TRBV3-1 and TRBJ1-1; D unresolved. The CDR3 covers 11 residues. CDR1 is LGHDT and CDR2 is YNNKEL in the germline V gene (reference sequence). Trimming cost V 5 bases and J 8 bases, with 9 bases left between them. The CDR3 DNA reads as TGTGCCAGCAGCGGGCGGGCCGAAGCTTTCTTT. As protein: CASSGRAEAFF.

This chain joins TRBV29-1 and TRBJ1-5, with D unclear. The CDR3 extends over 14 amino acids. Germline V lookup: CDR1 SQVTM, CDR2 ANQGSEA. CDR3 DNA: TGCACCTCCGGAGGACTGAAGGTATGTCAGCCCCAGCATTTT. Translation: CTSGGLKVCQPQHF.

The V and J genes are TRBV9 and TRBJ2-3; D not certain. CDR1 is SGDLS, CDR2 YYNGEE, per germline. V was shortened by 0 bases and J by 2 bases, with 7 bases between the two germline ends. This CDR3 comprises 14 residues. The CDR3 DNA is TGTGCCAGCAGCGTAGCGGCGGACACAGATACGCAGTATTTT. Its protein product is CASSVAADTDTQYF.

The table lists this clonotype with a few counts. The chain couples TRBV5-1 to TRBJ2-1; TRBD2 agrees at 11 bases. The CDR3 sequence is 15 residues long. Germline V CDR1 and CDR2: SGHRS, YFSETQ. Losses at the gene ends were 5 bases for V and 6 bases for J; bases not matched to a gene: 7. The CDR3 coding sequence is TGCGCCAGCAGTTCGACCGGGACTAGCGGCAATGAGCAGTTCTTC. Translating gives CASSSTGTSGNEQFF. The variable domain in full, with the rest retrieved from reference TRBV5-1 and TRBJ2-1, is KAGVTQTPRYLIKTRGQQVTLSCSPISGHRSVSWYQQTPGQGLQFLFEYFSETQRNKGNFPGRFSGRQFSNSRSEMNVSTLELGDSALYLCASSSTGTSGNEQFFGPGTRLTVL.

This clonotype was observed a handful of times. The chain combines TRBV29-1 with TRBJ2-5; D possibly corresponds to TRBD1 (6 bases). Trimming took 4 bases from V and 3 from J, leaving 9 bases between them. CDR1 is SQVTM, CDR2 ANQGSEA, per germline. The CDR3 runs to 12 residues. Here the CDR3 reads CSVGPGEETQYF. The DNA of the CDR3 is TGCAGCGTTGGGCCAGGGGAAGAGACCCAGTACTTC.

This sequence joins TRBV2 and TRBJ2-5; the D gene is possibly TRBD2 (6 bases). Germline CDR1 is SNHLY and CDR2 is FYNNEI. This CDR3 region has 14 residues. Trimming took 4 bases from V and 3 from J, leaving 12 bases between them. The CDR3 DNA is TGTGCCAGCAGTGGGGACTGGAGAGAAGAGACCCAGTACTTC. Translating gives CASSGDWREETQYF.

This chain links TRBV2 with TRBJ2-7; D unresolved. CDR3 length: 11 residues. V was pared by 6 bases and J by 2 bases, with 5 bases between. Per germline, CDR1 SNHLY and CDR2 FYNNEI. CDR3 sequence (DNA): TGTGCCAGCAGCGACGCCTACGAGCAGTACTTC. This translates into CASSDAYEQYF.

As regards this clonotype: This may stem from a read error, because a much larger clone lies one nucleotide away. This rearrangement joins TRBV9 to TRBJ1-6, with D hard to call. Deletions cut 0 bases from V and 10 bases from J, with 5 bases between. This CDR3 comprises 12 residues. Germline V gene lookup returns CDR1 SGDLS and CDR2 YYNGEE. The CDR3: CASSVVGSPLHF. The CDR3 bases are TGTGCCAGCAGCGTAGTGGGGTCACCCCTCCACTTT.

This clonotype was recorded a few times. The chain is built from TRBV20-1 and TRBJ1-1, with D possibly matching TRBD1 (6 bases). Germline assignment: CDR1 DFQATT and CDR2 SNEGSKA (reference sequence). The CDR3 has 11 amino acids. Trimming took off 3 bases at V and 11 bases at J, with 13 bases between the two ends. The CDR3 DNA reads as TGCAGTGCTAGGGAACAGGGTAGTGCTTTCTTT. Protein sequence: CSAREQGSAFF.

This clonotype was found a few times. The chain carries TRBV5-1 and TRBJ1-3, with TRBD1 matching 8 bases. CDR3 length: 16 amino acids. Germline trimming cut 4 bases from V and 2 bases from J; bases unmatched to any gene: 8. In germline, CDR1 is SGHRS, CDR2 YFSETQ. This CDR3 is CASSPGQDGTGNTIYF. CDR3 sequence (DNA): TGCGCCAGCAGCCCGGGACAGGATGGAACTGGAAACACCATATATTTT.